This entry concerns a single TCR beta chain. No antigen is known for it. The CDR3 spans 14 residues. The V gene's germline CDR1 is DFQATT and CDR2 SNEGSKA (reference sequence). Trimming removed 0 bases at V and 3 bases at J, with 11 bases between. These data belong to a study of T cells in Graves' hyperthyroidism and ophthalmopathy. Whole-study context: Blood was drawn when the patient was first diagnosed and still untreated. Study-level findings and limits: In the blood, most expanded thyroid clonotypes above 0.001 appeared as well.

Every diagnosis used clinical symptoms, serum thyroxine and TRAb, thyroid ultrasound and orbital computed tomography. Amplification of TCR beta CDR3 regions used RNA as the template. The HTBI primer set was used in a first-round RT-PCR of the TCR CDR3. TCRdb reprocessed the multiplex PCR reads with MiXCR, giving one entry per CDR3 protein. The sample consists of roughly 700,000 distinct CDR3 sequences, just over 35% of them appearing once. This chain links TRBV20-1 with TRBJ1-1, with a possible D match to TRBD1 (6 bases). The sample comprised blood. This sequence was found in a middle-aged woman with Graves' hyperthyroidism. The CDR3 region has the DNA TGCAGTGCTAGAGATAAGGGGGTGGACACTGAAGCTTTCTTT. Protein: CSARDKGVDTEAFF.